This record covers a single T cell receptor (beta chain). These data are taken from a study of T cell clusters in autoimmune cytopenias. TRB amplification used around 260 ng of peripheral blood genomic DNA. TRB rearrangements were amplified by touch-down multiplex PCR with mixed TRB-A/B primers. One entry per CDR3 protein, without DNA, is what TCRdb gives after re-calling the multiplex PCR reads. Its table lists roughly 12,000 distinct CDR3 sequences. Germline V gives CDR1 KGHSH, CDR2 LQKENI. The CDR3 contains 13 residues. This receptor was taken from a human donor with an autoimmune cytopenia or autoimmune hepatitis (not recorded which). The chain links TRBV18 to TRBJ1-5. The sample was peripheral blood. The CDR3 is CASSSQGNQPQHF.